This TCR beta chain was identified during a study of CD4+ T cells in melanoma. Findings and caveats of the study: Neoantigen-specific CD4+ T cells in melanoma reportedly had diverse differentiation states.

TCRdb's table, derived via immunoSEQ multiplex PCR, lists solely in-frame clones and lacks some. The sample yields approximately 110,000 clones, over 80% seen once. As for this clone: Its matching antigen is unknown.

Trimming took 0 bases from V and 4 from J, leaving 10 bases between them. CDR1 MNHEY and CDR2 SVGAGI come from the germline V gene. The CDR3 has 15 amino acids. What was sequenced was peripheral blood. The genes are TRBV6-5 and TRBJ1-5; no definite D call. The receptor's source is a human donor with melanoma. CDR3 DNA: TGTGCCAGCAGTTACTCTTACAGTCCAAATCAGCCCCAGCATTTT. Amino acid sequence: CASSYSYSPNQPQHF.